Presented here are 14 T cell receptor beta chains from one specimen sequenced in a study of T-cell reconstitution after alpha-beta-depleted transplantation in children. Unique molecular identifiers were used to barcode this TCRbeta library. TCRdb itself ran the PCR reads through MiXCR, one entry per CDR3 protein. The sample has about 400,000 distinct CDR3 sequences; roughly 20% are singletons. The sequencing here drew on PBMCs from the stem cell graft donor, taken from the stem cell graft. These receptors all stem from a human donor who donated a stem cell graft to a child with acute myeloid leukemia.

The chain couples TRBV12-3 or TRBV12-4 to TRBJ2-1; D ambiguous. V lost 6 bases, J lost 0 bases, and 12 bases lay in between. The CDR3 consists of 15 residues. The CDR3 coding sequence is TGTGCCAGCAGCCCCCTTGGTCCCTCCTACAATGAGCAGTTCTTC. This gives the protein CASSPLGPSYNEQFF.

This sequence joins TRBV20-1 and TRBJ2-1; 11 nucleotides line up with TRBD2. This CDR3 comprises 14 residues. Germline V CDR1 and CDR2: DFQATT, SNEGSKA (reference sequence). Unmatched junction bases numbered 8, after V lost 4 bases and J lost 9 bases. The DNA for the CDR3 is TGCAGTGCTAACCGACTAGCGGGAAAAGGTGAGCAGTTCTTC. This codes for CSANRLAGKGEQFF.

This sequence joins TRBV15 and TRBJ2-2; maybe TRBD2 (7 bases). V was clipped by 7 bases and J by 3 bases, with 12 bases between them. CDR1 and CDR2 (germline): LNHNV, YYDKDF (reference sequence). The CDR3 loop spans 14 amino acids. The CDR3 is CATIAGADTGELFF. The CDR3 region has the DNA TGTGCCACCATCGCGGGGGCCGACACCGGGGAGCTGTTTTTT.

V usage is TRBV3-1 and J usage is TRBJ2-1; 7 bases fit TRBD2. CDR3 length equals 14 residues. Germline CDR1 is LGHDT and CDR2 is YNNKEL (reference sequence). V lost 6 bases to trimming and J lost 7 bases; unmatched junction nucleotides: 9. CDR3 loop: CASRYSGTNNEQFF. The CDR3 bases are TGTGCCAGCAGGTACTCCGGGACTAATAATGAGCAGTTCTTC.

This chain's CDR3 is CASSLVGTAKNIQYF. The CDR3 DNA is TGTGCCAGCAGTTTAGTCGGGACAGCCAAAAACATTCAGTACTTC. The chain links TRBV28 to TRBJ2-4; D is perhaps TRBD1 or TRBD2 (5 bases each). CDR1 is MDHEN and CDR2 is SYDVKM in the germline V gene. This CDR3 comprises 15 residues. V lost 2 bases, J lost 0 bases, and 8 bases lay in between.

This chain links TRBV29-1 with TRBJ2-2; 10 positions match TRBD1. CDR1 SQVTM and CDR2 ANQGSEA come from the germline V gene. The CDR3 is 16 amino acids. V lost 1 base, J lost 2 bases, and 4 bases stayed unmatched. As DNA, the CDR3 is TGCAGCGTTGAAGGGAAGACAGGGGGCAACACCGGGGAGCTGTTTTTT. It codes for CSVEGKTGGNTGELFF.

This clonotype was recorded at least ten times. The gene calls are TRBV20-1 and TRBJ2-1; 8 bases map to TRBD2. The J segment lost 5 bases and the V segment lost 2 bases, leaving 8 bases of the junction unmatched. The CDR3 contains 15 residues. Germline CDR1 is DFQATT and CDR2 is SNEGSKA (reference sequence). The CDR3 nucleotides are TGCAGTGCTAGATTAGGGGCGGGAGGAAACAATGAGCAGTTCTTC. Translating gives CSARLGAGGNNEQFF.

In its sample, this clonotype was seen once. V gene TRBV19 combines with J gene TRBJ2-1; D call uncertain. The germline V gene has CDR1 LNHDA and CDR2 SQIVND (reference sequence). The CDR3 loop spans 13 amino acids. Trimming removed 3 bases at V and 6 bases at J, with 9 bases between. The CDR3 here is CASSILSFNEQFF. The CDR3 DNA is TGTGCCAGTAGTATTCTTTCTTTCAATGAGCAGTTCTTC.

The CDR3 bases are TGTGCCAGCAGCCAGAGGGACAGAGGGAACACTGAAGCTTTCTTT. This translates into CASSQRDRGNTEAFF. This rearrangement joins TRBV4-2 to TRBJ1-1, with 7 bases aligning to TRBD1. Germline trimming cut 3 bases from V and 1 base from J; bases unmatched to any gene: 5. Germline CDR1 is LGHNA and CDR2 is YNFKEQ. The CDR3 contains 15 residues.

The gene calls are TRBV29-1 and TRBJ1-1; TRBD1 might be the D (5 bases). The germline CDR1 and CDR2 sequences are SQVTM and ANQGSEA. Trimming took 7 bases from V and 7 from J, leaving 16 bases between them. This CDR3 spans 12 amino acids. CDR3 bases: TGCAGCGGGGGGGAGGCCAGAGGTGAAGCTTTCTTT. Protein product: CSGGEARGEAFF.

In its sample, this clonotype was seen a few times. This chain joins TRBV24-1 and TRBJ2-5; 9 nucleotides agree with TRBD2. V trimming: 6 bases; J trimming: 5 bases; junction bases outside the gene matches: 9. The CDR3 has 15 residues. Germline V gene data show CDR1 as KGHDR and CDR2 as SFDVKD. Here the CDR3 reads CATSPHAGGVETQYF. The CDR3 DNA sequence: TGTGCCACCAGTCCCCACGCGGGAGGGGTGGAGACCCAGTACTTC.

The V gene is TRBV20-1, the J gene TRBJ2-7; 14 positions agree with TRBD2. The CDR3 sequence is 16 residues long. Germline-derived CDR1 and CDR2 are DFQATT and SNEGSKA (reference sequence). Germline trimming cut 0 bases from V and 7 bases from J; bases unmatched to any gene: 8. CDR3 loop: CSARDRTSGRRAEQYF. Here the CDR3 DNA reads TGCAGTGCTAGAGACCGGACTAGCGGGAGGCGTGCTGAGCAGTACTTC.

This rearrangement joins TRBV15 to TRBJ1-5; D not resolved. The CDR3 has 12 residues. Trimming took off 2 bases at V and 4 bases at J, with 3 bases between the two ends. Germline V CDR1 and CDR2: LNHNV, YYDKDF (reference sequence). CDR3 DNA sequence: TGTGCCACCAGCAGAAATAATCAGCCCCAGCATTTT. Amino acids: CATSRNNQPQHF. Based on the CDR3 plus reference TRBV15 and TRBJ1-5, the full variable domain is DAMVIQNPRYQVTQFGKPVTLSCSQTLNHNVMYWYQQKSSQAPKLLFHYYDKDFNNEADTPDNFQSRRPNTSFCFLDIRSPGLGDTAMYLCATSRNNQPQHFGDGTRLSIL.

This clonotype was seen a handful of times. The V and J genes are TRBV12-3 or TRBV12-4 and TRBJ2-2; the D gene is possibly TRBD2 (5 bases). The CDR3 spans 15 residues. Between the trimmed V and J ends, which lost 1 base and 11 bases, there was a span of 17 bases. The CDR3, as DNA: TGTGCCAGCAGTTTAGAGTCCGGGATCGGAGGCGAGCTGTTTTTT. Amino acid sequence: CASSLESGIGGELFF.